This T cell receptor beta chain was identified in a study of T cell responses to AZD1222 COVID-19 vaccine. The protocol was immunoSEQ multiplex PCR, while the TCRdb copy is restricted to in-frame clones and leaves out a portion. The profile shows about 110,000 clones, 85% to 90% of them singletons. CDR1 and CDR2 from the germline V gene are LNHNV and YYDKDF (reference sequence). This CDR3 is 15 amino acids long. V dropped 1 base and J dropped 6 bases, with 12 bases sitting between them. The chain uses TRBV15 and TRBJ1-4; D possibly corresponds to TRBD1 (5 bases). This TCR was sampled from an adult in good health. The sample was peripheral blood, taken on day 0 of AZD1222 vaccination. CDR3 nucleotides: TGTGCCACCAGCAGAGGTGGGGGGGGGTATGAAAAACTGTTTTTT. Amino acids: CATSRGGGGYEKLFF.